This T cell receptor (beta chain) was sequenced for a study of early T cells in non-severe SARS-CoV-2 infection. This clonotype was counted at least ten times. A single record per CDR3 protein comes from TCRdb applying MiXCR to the 5' RACE reads. There are about 20,000 distinct CDR3 sequences in the sample; under 5.5% occur only once, and about 5.8% lies in the top ten. This CDR3 has 15 residues. Germline loops: CDR1 SGHAT, CDR2 FQNNGV. With 4 bases clipped from V and 5 bases from J, the junction kept 3 bases outside the gene matches. Sample: whole blood. The sequence was collected from an adult who was a healthcare worker with PCR-confirmed SARS-CoV-2 infection or an uninfected control (not recorded which). This chain connects TRBV11-2 to TRBJ2-3; 13 bases map to TRBD2. The DNA of the CDR3 is TGTGCCAGCAGCTGGACTAGCGGGGGTAGAGATACGCAGTATTTT. This codes for CASSWTSGGRDTQYF.